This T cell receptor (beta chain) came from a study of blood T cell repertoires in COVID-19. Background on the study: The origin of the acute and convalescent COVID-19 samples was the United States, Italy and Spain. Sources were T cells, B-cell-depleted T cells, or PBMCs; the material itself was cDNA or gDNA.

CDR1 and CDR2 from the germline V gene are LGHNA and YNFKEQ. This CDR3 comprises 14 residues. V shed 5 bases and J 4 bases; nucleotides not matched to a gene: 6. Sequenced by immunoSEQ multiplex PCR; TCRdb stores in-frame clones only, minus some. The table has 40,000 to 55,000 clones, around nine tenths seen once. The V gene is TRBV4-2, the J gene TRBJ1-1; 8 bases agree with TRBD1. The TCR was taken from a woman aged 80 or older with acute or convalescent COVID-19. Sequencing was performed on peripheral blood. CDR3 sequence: CASSKGQGGTEAFF. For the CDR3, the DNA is TGTGCCAGCAGCAAAGGACAGGGAGGCACTGAAGCTTTCTTT.